Shown below are 3 T cell receptor beta chains from a single sample sequenced in a study of blood T cell repertoires in COVID-19. Clones were sequenced by immunoSEQ multiplex PCR, and TCRdb holds only the in-frame ones, with some missing. In the table there are under 75,000 clones, about 80% of which are singletons. The source material was peripheral blood. The receptors were gathered from a man aged 70-80 years who had recovered from COVID-19.

This rearrangement joins TRBV6-5 to TRBJ1-1; perhaps TRBD1 as D (6 bases). V was clipped by 6 bases and J by 6 bases, with 8 bases between them. The germline V gene encodes CDR1 MNHEY and CDR2 SVGAGI. The CDR3 extends over 11 amino acids. The CDR3 coding sequence is TGTGCCAGCAGCAGGACAGCTGAAGCTTTCTTT. The encoded protein is CASSRTAEAFF.

There are a few counts of this clone. The rearrangement joins TRBV6-5 to TRBJ1-5, with TRBD1 identical over 8 bases. Looked up from germline, CDR1 is MNHEY and CDR2 is SVGAGI. V dropped 4 bases and J dropped 0; count of bases not matched to a gene: 5. The CDR3 runs 16 residues. CDR3: CASSSQGGYSNQPQHF. As DNA, the CDR3 is TGTGCCAGCAGTTCACAGGGGGGATATAGCAATCAGCCCCAGCATTTT.

The chain has TRBV18 and TRBJ1-5; D gene uncertain. Germline V gene data show CDR1 as KGHSH and CDR2 as LQKENI. The CDR3 loop spans 15 amino acids. V was trimmed by 2 bases and J by 4 bases, leaving 12 bases between them. CDR3 loop: CASSPGVSKNQPQHF. As DNA, the CDR3 is TGTGCCAGCTCACCAGGAGTAAGCAAAAATCAGCCCCAGCATTTT.